This T cell receptor (beta chain) comes out of a study of cytomegalovirus exposure and HLA in healthy donors. The PCR had 60 Vbeta and 13 Jbeta primers. Sequencing used immunoSEQ multiplex PCR; TCRdb keeps in-frame clones, though not all of them. Its clone listing holds 150,000 or so clones. From germline, CDR1 is SGHNT and CDR2 YENEEA. V lost 3 bases and J lost 0, with 5 bases in between. The CDR3 extends over 13 amino acids. The V call is TRBV11-3, the J call TRBJ1-1; no clear D gene. This receptor was obtained from a woman between 50 and 59 years old in good health and CMV-seronegative. The sample consisted of PBMCs. The CDR3 reads CASSFQMNTEAFF. The CDR3, as DNA: TGTGCCAGCAGCTTCCAGATGAACACTGAAGCTTTCTTT.